Listed below are T cell receptor beta chains from one sample, sequenced in a study of blood T cells in healthy people across ages. Each CDR3 protein gets one entry after TCRdb re-called the 5' RACE reads with MiXCR. This table has about a million distinct CDR3 sequences, about 48% appearing once. What was sequenced was blood. These receptors were collected from a man aged 30-40 years in good health. The conserved cysteine and the conserved F or W are not part of the CDR3 here.

j_gene,v_gene,CDR3aa
TRBJ2-7,TRBV4-2,ASSQGLAGGSDEQY
TRBJ1-2,TRBV3-1,ASSPPFRLNYGYT
TRBJ2-2,TRBV5-1,ASSLTPSGDTGELF
TRBJ2-3,TRBV7-2,ASSLVGNTDTQY
TRBJ2-5,TRBV29-1,SVEGLAGGLHNEQY
TRBJ1-2,TRBV7-2,ASSLVGRPPGYT
TRBJ2-3,TRBV29-1,SVLPGPFFTDTQY
TRBJ2-3,TRBV5-1,ASSLEGSTDTQY
TRBJ2-6,TRBV6-5,ASSYSLGLGANVLT
TRBJ2-1,TRBV4-2,ASSQLGTGLRASYNEQF
.,TRBV4-3,ASSRARGAGYNEQY
.,TRBV20-1,SARGPWGSDPYEQY
TRBJ2-5,TRBV28,ASSLYDETQY
TRBJ2-3,TRBV4-3,ASSHRAKVTDTQY
TRBJ2-3,TRBV6-5,ASSEGHTDTQY
TRBJ2-2,TRBV30,AWTTTDTGELF
TRBJ1-5,TRBV4-3,ASSQDLGQANQPQH
TRBJ2-3,TRBV4-3,ASSQDIGSTDTQY
TRBJ2-5,TRBV7-9,ASSPGSSLYQETQY
TRBJ2-3,TRBV27,ASSLWAASGGSAVTDTQY
TRBJ2-7,TRBV29-1,SVEDGVAEQY
TRBJ2-1,TRBV7-9,ASSPPTGELGYNEQF
TRBJ2-2,TRBV11-3,ASSLLPGPTGELF
TRBJ2-4,TRBV5-1,ASSLDPGLVKNIQY
TRBJ1-1,TRBV12-3/TRBV12-4,ASRPPTGEWVMNTEAF
TRBJ2-3,TRBV20-1,SAQRKGAGDTQY
TRBJ2-2,TRBV11-1,ASSPTTGAPVTGELF
TRBJ2-5,TRBV27,ASSPPGLAIIQETQY
TRBJ2-3,TRBV27,ASSLGAGAPVTDTQY
TRBJ2-7,TRBV4-2,ASSQGEGDYEQY
TRBJ2-3,TRBV3-1,ASSQYGPGIGQY
TRBJ1-5,TRBV3-1,ASSTGTARTQPQH
TRBJ2-2,TRBV12-3/TRBV12-4,ASSLARGIGELF
TRBJ2-1,TRBV20-1,SARSSGSNEQF
TRBJ1-2,TRBV20-1,SASAAGAGYGYT
.,TRBV27,ASSLSIGREQY
TRBJ1-5,TRBV4-1,ASSPGAADSNQPQH
TRBJ1-6,TRBV14,ASKGHLRQSPLH
TRBJ1-2,TRBV5-1,ASSFSQGREGYT
TRBJ1-2,TRBV6-2/TRBV6-3,ASRVPGGDSGYT